This TCR beta chain was profiled in a study of T cells in Graves' hyperthyroidism and ophthalmopathy. Study information: Peripheral blood was obtained at initial diagnosis, preceding any treatment.

The germline V gene has CDR1 DFQATT and CDR2 SNEGSKA (reference sequence). The CDR3 sequence is 15 residues long. Patients aged 18 to 65 had newly diagnosed hyperthyroidism of under 2 months' duration. PBMCs were derived from around 10 ml fresh peripheral blood. Remarks on this clonotype: What it recognizes is unknown. The junction departs from the called germline gene at one end, perhaps through a read error.

Template material for amplifying TCR beta CDR3 regions consisted of RNA transcripts. The HTBI primer set served for first-round RT-PCR of the TCR CDR3. A single record per CDR3 protein comes from TCRdb applying MiXCR to the multiplex PCR reads. The table records hundreds of thousands of distinct CDR3 sequences, 14% of them present only once. Study results and limitations: From stable hyperthyroidism, ophthalmopathy was separated by a 13 V-J model.

The sample taken for sequencing was blood. This rearrangement joins TRBV20-1 to TRBJ2-4, with D uncertain. The sequence was collected from a woman aged 18-29 years with Graves' hyperthyroidism. The CDR3 region is CSARVRGIAENIQYF. DNA for the CDR3: TGCAGTGCTAGGGTCCGTGGAATAGCCGAAAACATTCAGTACTTC.